What follows is one T cell receptor (beta chain) and its context. Its antigen is unknown. The junction differs from germline at one of its ends, possibly a read error. Germline CDR1 GTSNPN, CDR2 SVGIG (reference sequence). CDR3 length: 11 residues. Time point indicated: newly diagnosed GD, antithyroid drugs for less than 3 months. Extracted PBMC RNA gave rise to the TCR library. Researchers made TCR beta libraries by using iRepertoire HTBI primers and running Arm-PCR on CDR3 regions. TCRdb ran MiXCR on the multiplex PCR reads and lists one entry per CDR3 protein. The table lists 400,000 to 550,000 distinct CDR3 sequences, about 17% of them singletons, with less than 30% in the top ten. The data stem from a study of regulatory T cells in long-lasting Graves disease. Background on the study: Patients newly diagnosed with Graves' had been on antithyroid drugs for under 3 months.

Study results and limitations: Between persistent patients, 2,500 to 3,500 public clonotypes were shared, exceeding the roughly 940 shared between new patients.

These same records also appear under a second study, on T cells in Graves' hyperthyroidism and ophthalmopathy. Turning to that study: Blood samples included most of the expanded thyroid clonotypes exceeding 0.001.

The sample consisted of peripheral blood mononuclear cells (PBMCs), taken at new diagnosis, from a patient treated with antithyroid drugs. The source is a woman aged 18 to 35 with Graves disease. The chain is built from TRBV30 and TRBJ1-4, with D possibly matching TRBD1 (6 bases). CDR3 loop: CAWSLGAAGSF. Written as DNA, the CDR3 is TGTGCCTGGAGTCTGGGGGCAGCCGGCAGTTTT.